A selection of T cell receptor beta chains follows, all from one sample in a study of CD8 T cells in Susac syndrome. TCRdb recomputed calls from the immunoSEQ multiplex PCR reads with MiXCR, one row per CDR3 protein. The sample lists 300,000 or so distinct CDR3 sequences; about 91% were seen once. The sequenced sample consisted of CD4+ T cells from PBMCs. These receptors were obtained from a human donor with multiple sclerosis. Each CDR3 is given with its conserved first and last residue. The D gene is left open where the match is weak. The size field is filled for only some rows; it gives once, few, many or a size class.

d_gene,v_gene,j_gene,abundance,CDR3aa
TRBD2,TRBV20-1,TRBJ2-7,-,CSAPVAGGLDEQYF
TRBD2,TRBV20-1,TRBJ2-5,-,CSAHLLAGEETQYF
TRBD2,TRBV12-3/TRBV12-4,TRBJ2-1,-,CASSLAGGGRLGEQFF
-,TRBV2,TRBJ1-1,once,CASLPTVYTEAFF
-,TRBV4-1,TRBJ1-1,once,CASSHNRLRAHPEAFF
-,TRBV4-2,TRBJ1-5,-,CASSQDRERNQPQHF
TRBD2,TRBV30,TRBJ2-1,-,CTSGESYNEQFF
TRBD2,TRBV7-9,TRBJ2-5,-,CASSPGLAEETQYF
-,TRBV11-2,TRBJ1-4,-,CASSFSLNEKLFF
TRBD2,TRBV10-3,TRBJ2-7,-,CAISGTSRYEQYF
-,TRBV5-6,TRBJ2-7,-,CASSLGGPGALYEQYF
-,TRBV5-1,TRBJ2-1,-,CASSFDGSHNEQFF
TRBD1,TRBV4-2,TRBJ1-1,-,CASSRPRDRAIGSLNTEAFF
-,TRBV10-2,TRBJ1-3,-,CASSESNRRNTIYF
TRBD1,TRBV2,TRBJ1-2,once,CASSPRGRNYGYTF
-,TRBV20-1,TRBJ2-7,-,CSAISGTLTYEQYF
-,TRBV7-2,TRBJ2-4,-,CASSLGTAGGDIQYF
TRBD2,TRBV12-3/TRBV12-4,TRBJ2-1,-,CASSFSGATYNEQFF
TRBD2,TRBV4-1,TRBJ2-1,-,CASSFRLAEPYNEQFF
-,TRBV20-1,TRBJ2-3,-,CSAPDTSKISTDTQYF
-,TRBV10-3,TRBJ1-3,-,CAIGRNTIYF
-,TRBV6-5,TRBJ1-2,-,CASSYSGARADGYTF
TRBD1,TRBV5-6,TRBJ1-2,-,CASSHRLGTGDNYGYTF
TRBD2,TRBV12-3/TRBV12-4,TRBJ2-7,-,CASSLAGTSGEAEQYF
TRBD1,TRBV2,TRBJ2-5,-,CASREGTGEETQYF
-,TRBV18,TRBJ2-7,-,CASSPGDSSLAVF
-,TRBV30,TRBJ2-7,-,CACSRGVSYEQYF
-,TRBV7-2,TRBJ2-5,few,CASSSRLGGQETQYF
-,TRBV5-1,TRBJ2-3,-,CASSSSTDSTDTQYF
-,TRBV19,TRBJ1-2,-,CASSREWEYGANYGYTF
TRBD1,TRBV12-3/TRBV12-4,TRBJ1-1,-,CASTAGTGGTEAFF
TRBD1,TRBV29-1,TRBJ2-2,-,CSVGQGTNTGELFF
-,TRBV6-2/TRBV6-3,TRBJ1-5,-,CASLRAGSNQPQHF
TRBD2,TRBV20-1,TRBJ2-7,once,CSASAGDYEQYF
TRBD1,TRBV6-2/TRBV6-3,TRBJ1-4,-,CASSTGTETNEKLFF
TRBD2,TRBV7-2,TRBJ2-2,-,CASSPRSSGRARTGELFF
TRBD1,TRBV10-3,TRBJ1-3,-,CAISRDSQSGNTIYF
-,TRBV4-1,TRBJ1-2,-,CASSQVFRVANYGYTF
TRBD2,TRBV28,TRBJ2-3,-,CASSLPGGSSTDTQYF
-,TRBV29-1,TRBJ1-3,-,CSVEHGNTIYF
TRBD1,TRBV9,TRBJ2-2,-,CASTRQTGVVGELFF
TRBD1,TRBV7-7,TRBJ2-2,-,CASSARTGSGELFF
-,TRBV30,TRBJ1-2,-,CAWSVRGYGYTF
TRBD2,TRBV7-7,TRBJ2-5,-,CASSVGTSAQETQYF
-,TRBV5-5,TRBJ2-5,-,CASSLSGQGIETQYF